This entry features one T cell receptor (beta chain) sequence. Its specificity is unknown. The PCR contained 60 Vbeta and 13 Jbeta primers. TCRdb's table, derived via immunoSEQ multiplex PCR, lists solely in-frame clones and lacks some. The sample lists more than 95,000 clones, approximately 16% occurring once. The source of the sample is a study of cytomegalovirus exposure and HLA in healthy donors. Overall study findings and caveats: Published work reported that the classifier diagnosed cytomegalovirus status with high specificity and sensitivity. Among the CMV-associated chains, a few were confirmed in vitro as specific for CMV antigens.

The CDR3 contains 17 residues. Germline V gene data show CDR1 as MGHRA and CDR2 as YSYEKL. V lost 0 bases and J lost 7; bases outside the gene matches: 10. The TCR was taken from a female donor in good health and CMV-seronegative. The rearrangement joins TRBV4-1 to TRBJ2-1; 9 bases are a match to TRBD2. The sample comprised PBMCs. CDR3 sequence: CASSQEPAGGSGNEQFF. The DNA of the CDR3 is TGCGCCAGCAGCCAAGAACCAGCGGGAGGTTCGGGGAATGAGCAGTTCTTC.